A single sample is the source of the 20 T cell receptor beta chains below, sequenced in a study of OX40 agonist ivuxolimab in advanced cancers. The data were produced by immunoSEQ multiplex PCR, yet TCRdb's version contains in-frame clones alone and is incomplete. The sample consists of roughly 74,000 clones, 94% of them appearing once. Material: CD4+ or CD8+ T cells sorted from blood, obtained in a trial of the OX40 agonist ivuxolimab. The receptors were gathered from an adult with an advanced solid tumor such as melanoma, head and neck, liver or kidney cancer.

The chain is built from TRBV27 and TRBJ2-5; 11 bases fit TRBD2. V was pared by 1 base and J by 5 bases, with 9 bases of the junction left unmatched. Germline values: CDR1 MNHEY, CDR2 SMNVEV (reference sequence). The CDR3 is 17 amino acids. CDR3 residues: CASSLLASGGLRETQYF. In nucleotides, the CDR3 is TGTGCCAGCAGTTTATTGGCTAGCGGGGGGCTACGGGAGACCCAGTACTTC.

The chain employs TRBV19 and TRBJ1-3; D is possibly TRBD1 (5 bases). Trimming removed 3 bases from V and 4 bases from J, with 13 bases in between. Germline V gene data show CDR1 as LNHDA and CDR2 as SQIVND (reference sequence). CDR3 length: 15 amino acids. The CDR3 DNA reads as TGTGCCAGTAGTATCATCTCGGGACTCGGAAACACCATATATTTT. Translation gives CASSIISGLGNTIYF.

The V call is TRBV27, the J call TRBJ1-5; 9 bases agree with TRBD1. The CDR3 runs to 15 residues. Germline lookup yields CDR1 MNHEY and CDR2 SMNVEV (reference sequence). Trimming cost V 6 bases and J 1 base; bases outside gene matches: 4. For the CDR3, the DNA is TGTGCCAGCAGCTCCGGGACAGGGAGCAATCAGCCCCAGCATTTT. This sequence encodes CASSSGTGSNQPQHF.

J is TRBJ2-7 and V is TRBV4-3; 10 bases are shared with TRBD2. Losses at the gene ends were 0 bases for V and 1 base for J; bases not matched to a gene: 6. The CDR3 runs to 17 residues. Germline-derived CDR1 and CDR2 are LGHNA and YSLEER. The CDR3 spells CASSQDPSGSSSYEQYF. CDR3 coding DNA: TGCGCCAGCAGCCAAGATCCTAGCGGGAGTTCATCCTACGAGCAGTACTTC.

The chain recombines TRBV4-3 with TRBJ2-2, with D possibly being TRBD1 (6 bases). This CDR3 region has 17 residues. In germline, CDR1 is LGHNA, CDR2 YSLEER. V lost 1 base, J lost 6 bases, and 18 bases lay in between. The CDR3 sequence is CASSQVRGGTGPGELFF. CDR3 nucleotides: TGCGCCAGCAGCCAAGTTCGCGGCGGCACAGGGCCCGGGGAGCTGTTTTTT.

J is TRBJ2-3 and V is TRBV4-3, with D tentatively TRBD2 (7 bases). Germline lookup yields CDR1 LGHNA and CDR2 YSLEER. This CDR3 is 19 amino acids long. V lost 1 base and J 1 base, leaving 21 bases between the germline ends. The CDR3 region is CASSQAPARGGAGTDTQYF. The CDR3 DNA follows: TGCGCCAGCAGCCAAGCCCCAGCTAGGGGGGGGGCGGGCACAGATACGCAGTATTTT.

This chain uses TRBV9 with TRBJ1-1, with a tentative D call TRBD1 (5 bases). V lost 0 bases and J lost 10, with 13 bases in between. The CDR3 is 13 amino acids. Germline V CDR1 and CDR2: SGDLS, YYNGEE. The CDR3 nucleotides read TGTGCCAGCAGCGTAGCGGGGCAGGGAATAGCTTTCTTT. Encoded protein: CASSVAGQGIAFF.

The rearrangement uses TRBV4-3 and TRBJ1-5; a weak D match, TRBD1 (5 bases). CDR1 LGHNA and CDR2 YSLEER come from the germline V gene. This CDR3 is 15 amino acids long. V was clipped by 0 bases and J by 3 bases, with 9 bases between them. The CDR3 coding sequence is TGCGCCAGCAGCCAAGATGGGGGGTCCAATCAGCCCCAGCATTTT. It yields the protein CASSQDGGSNQPQHF.

This rearrangement joins TRBV7-2 to TRBJ2-2; TRBD1 matches at 8 bases. Germline trimming cut 7 bases from V and 6 bases from J; bases unmatched to any gene: 13. CDR3 size: 16 residues. From germline, CDR1 is SGHTA and CDR2 FQGNSA. This CDR3 reads CASTLSDRGIAGELFF. CDR3 bases: TGTGCCAGCACCCTCTCCGACAGGGGTATCGCCGGGGAGCTGTTTTTT.

The CDR3 protein is CASSYSIGSDGYTF. The CDR3 DNA sequence: TGTGCCAGCAGTTACTCGATCGGCTCCGATGGCTACACCTTC. The rearrangement joins TRBV6-5 to TRBJ1-2, with D unclear. Germline lookup yields CDR1 MNHEY and CDR2 SVGAGI. This CDR3 has 14 residues. The V end was cut by 0 bases, the J end by 6 bases, with 11 bases between.

The gene calls are TRBV15 and TRBJ2-7; D ambiguous. CDR1 and CDR2 from the germline V gene are LNHNV and YYDKDF (reference sequence). V was trimmed by 0 bases and J by 2 bases, leaving 14 bases between them. The CDR3 spans 16 residues. CDR3 loop: CATSRDRSQMTYEQYF. Written as DNA, the CDR3 is TGTGCCACCAGCAGAGATCGGTCGCAGATGACCTACGAGCAGTACTTC.

The chain recombines TRBV28 with TRBJ2-3, with 9 nucleotides matching TRBD2. V was clipped by 10 bases and J by 1 base; unmatched bases: 12. Germline values: CDR1 MDHEN, CDR2 SYDVKM. There are 16 residues in the CDR3. CDR3: CATHQFSGSGTDTQYF. The CDR3 DNA sequence: TGTGCCACACACCAATTTAGCGGGAGCGGCACAGATACGCAGTATTTT.

The chain carries TRBV30 and TRBJ1-2, with D tentatively TRBD1 (6 bases). Germline CDR1 reads GTSNPN; CDR2 reads SVGIG (reference sequence). This CDR3 is 16 amino acids long. The V end was cut by 0 bases, the J end by 1 base, with 15 bases between. CDR3 bases: TGTGCCTGGAGTGTCGTCGGACAGTCCCTTAACTATGGCTACACCTTC. Translated, it gives CAWSVVGQSLNYGYTF.

This clone was seen more than once but under ten times. J is TRBJ1-1 and V is TRBV7-9; TRBD1 aligns across 8 bases. Germline trimming cut 7 bases from V and 1 base from J; bases unmatched to any gene: 11. Germline V lookup: CDR1 SEHNR, CDR2 FQNEAQ (reference sequence). The CDR3 loop spans 16 amino acids. The CDR3: CASILNSGQGNTEAFF. The CDR3 coding sequence is TGTGCCAGCATTCTCAACTCCGGACAGGGGAACACTGAAGCTTTCTTT.

The rearrangement links TRBV7-2 to TRBJ2-1; D uncertain. Germline CDR1 SGHTA, CDR2 FQGNSA. The CDR3 sequence is 14 residues long. V shed 1 base and J shed 7 bases, with 11 bases lying between them. The CDR3 DNA reads as TGTGCCAGCAGCTTAGAGCACGGCTTAAATGAGCAGTTCTTC. Translating gives CASSLEHGLNEQFF.

V is TRBV19 and J is TRBJ1-1; a weak D match, TRBD1 (6 bases). The length of the CDR3 is 15 residues. Germline CDR1 and CDR2: LNHDA and SQIVND (reference sequence). The V end was cut by 6 bases, the J end by 5 bases, with 19 bases between. The CDR3 nucleotides read TGTGCCAGTAGCCAAACAGGGCTGTCGGGAACTGAAGCTTTCTTT. Protein: CASSQTGLSGTEAFF.

The CDR3 loop is CASSLEGGTYNEQFF. The DNA for the CDR3 is TGCGCCAGCAGCTTGGAAGGCGGAACCTACAATGAGCAGTTCTTC. This rearrangement joins TRBV5-1 to TRBJ2-1; D not resolved. V gave up 0 bases and J gave up 2 bases, with 9 bases separating them. The CDR3 runs 15 residues. Germline-derived CDR1 and CDR2 are SGHRS and YFSETQ.

V is TRBV7-2 and J is TRBJ2-4; a possible D gene is TRBD1 (6 bases). There are 16 residues in the CDR3. The germline gives CDR1 SGHTA, CDR2 FQGNSA. Trimming took off 7 bases at V and 0 bases at J, with 16 bases between the two ends. The CDR3 DNA reads TGTGCCAGCACCCTACAGGACAGACTAGCCAAAAACATTCAGTACTTC. This encodes CASTLQDRLAKNIQYF.

The chain combines TRBV7-2 with TRBJ2-5, with TRBD2 identical over 9 bases. Germline V gene sequence: CDR1 SGHTA, CDR2 FQGNSA. CDR3 length: 16 residues. The V and J ends lost 4 bases and 0 bases, in that order; junction bases with no gene match: 6. The CDR3 loop is CASSSSGNRYQETQYF. The CDR3, as DNA: TGTGCCAGCAGCTCTAGCGGGAACCGGTACCAAGAGACCCAGTACTTC.

The rearrangement uses TRBV7-9 and TRBJ1-2; D remains ambiguous. Trimming shortened V by 5 bases and J by 8 bases, and 12 bases separated the two germline ends. CDR3 length equals 12 residues. Germline assignment: CDR1 SEHNR and CDR2 FQNEAQ (reference sequence). This CDR3 is CASSQAGMGYTF. The CDR3 DNA sequence: TGTGCCAGCAGCCAAGCCGGTATGGGCTACACCTTC.